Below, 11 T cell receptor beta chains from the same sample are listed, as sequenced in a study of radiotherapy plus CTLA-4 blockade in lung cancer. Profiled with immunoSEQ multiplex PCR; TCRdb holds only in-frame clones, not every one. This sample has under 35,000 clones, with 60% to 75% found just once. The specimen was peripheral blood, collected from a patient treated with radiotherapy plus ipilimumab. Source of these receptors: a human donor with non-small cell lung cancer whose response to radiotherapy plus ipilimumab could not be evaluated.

CDR3 sequence (DNA): TGTGCCAGCGAAAAGCAAAATCAGCCCCAGCATTTT. As protein: CASEKQNQPQHF. The chain recombines TRBV19 with TRBJ1-5; the D is unclear. Germline CDR1 is LNHDA and CDR2 is SQIVND (reference sequence). CDR3 length: 12 amino acids. Trimming took 9 bases from V and 4 from J, leaving 10 bases between them.

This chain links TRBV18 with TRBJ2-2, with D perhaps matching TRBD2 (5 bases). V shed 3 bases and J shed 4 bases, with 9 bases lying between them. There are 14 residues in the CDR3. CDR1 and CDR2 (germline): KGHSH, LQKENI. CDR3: CASSPLARTGELFF. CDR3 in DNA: TGTGCCAGCTCACCTCTAGCCCGCACCGGGGAGCTGTTTTTT.

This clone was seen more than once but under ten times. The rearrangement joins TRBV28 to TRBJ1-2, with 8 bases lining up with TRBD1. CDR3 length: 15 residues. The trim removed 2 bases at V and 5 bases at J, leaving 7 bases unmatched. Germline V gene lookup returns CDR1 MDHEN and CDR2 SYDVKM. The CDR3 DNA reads TGTGCCAGCAGTTTAGAGGGCAGGGGGCAATATGGCTACACCTTC. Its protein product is CASSLEGRGQYGYTF.

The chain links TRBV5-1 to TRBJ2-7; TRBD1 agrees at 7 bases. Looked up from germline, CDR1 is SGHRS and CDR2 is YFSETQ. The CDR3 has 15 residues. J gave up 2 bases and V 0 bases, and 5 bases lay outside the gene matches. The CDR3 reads CASSLDSGGPYEQYF. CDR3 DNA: TGCGCCAGCAGCTTGGACTCAGGGGGACCCTACGAGCAGTACTTC.

CDR3 nucleotides: TGCGCCAGCAGCAACTTACAGGGGAACTATGGCTACACCTTC. It codes for CASSNLQGNYGYTF. J is TRBJ1-2 and V is TRBV5-1; 7 bases are shared with TRBD1. The CDR3 consists of 14 residues. Germline V gives CDR1 SGHRS, CDR2 YFSETQ. Trimming removed 4 bases from V and 2 bases from J; junction bases left unmatched: 5.

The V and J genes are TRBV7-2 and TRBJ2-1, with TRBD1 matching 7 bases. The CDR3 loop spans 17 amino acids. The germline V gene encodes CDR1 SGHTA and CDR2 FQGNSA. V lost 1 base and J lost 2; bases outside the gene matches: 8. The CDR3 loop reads CASSLELGTATYNEQFF. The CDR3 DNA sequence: TGTGCCAGCAGCTTAGAGCTCGGGACAGCTACCTACAATGAGCAGTTCTTC.

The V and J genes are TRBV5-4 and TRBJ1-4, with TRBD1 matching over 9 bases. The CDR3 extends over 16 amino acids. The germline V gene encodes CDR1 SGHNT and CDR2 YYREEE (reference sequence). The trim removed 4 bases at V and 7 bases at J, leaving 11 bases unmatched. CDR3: CASSIPGTGRSEKLFF. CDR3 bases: TGTGCCAGCAGCATCCCAGGGACAGGGAGGTCTGAAAAACTGTTTTTT.

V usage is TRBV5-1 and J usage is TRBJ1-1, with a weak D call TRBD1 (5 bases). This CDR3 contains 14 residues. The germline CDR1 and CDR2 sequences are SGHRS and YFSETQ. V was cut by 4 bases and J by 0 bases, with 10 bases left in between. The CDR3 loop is CASSPAGMNTEAFF. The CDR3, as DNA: TGCGCCAGCAGCCCCGCAGGGATGAACACTGAAGCTTTCTTT.

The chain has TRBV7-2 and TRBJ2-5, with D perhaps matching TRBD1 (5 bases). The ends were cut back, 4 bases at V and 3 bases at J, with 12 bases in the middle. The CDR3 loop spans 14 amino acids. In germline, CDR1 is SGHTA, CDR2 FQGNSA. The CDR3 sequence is CASSSGQGEETQYF. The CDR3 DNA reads TGTGCCAGCAGCTCAGGTCAAGGGGAAGAGACCCAGTACTTC.

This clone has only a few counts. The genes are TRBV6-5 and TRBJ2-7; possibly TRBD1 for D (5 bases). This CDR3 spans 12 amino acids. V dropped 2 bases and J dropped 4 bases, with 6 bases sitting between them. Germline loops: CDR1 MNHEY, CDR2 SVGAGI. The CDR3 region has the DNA TGTGCCAGCAGTTACAAGGGGTACGAGCAGTACTTC. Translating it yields CASSYKGYEQYF.

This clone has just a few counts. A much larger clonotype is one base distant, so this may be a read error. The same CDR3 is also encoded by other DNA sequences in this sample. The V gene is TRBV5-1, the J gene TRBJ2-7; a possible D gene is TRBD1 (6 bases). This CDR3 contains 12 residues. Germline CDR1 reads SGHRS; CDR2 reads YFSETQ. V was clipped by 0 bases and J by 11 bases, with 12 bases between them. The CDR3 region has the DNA TGCGCCAGCAGCTTGGTCAGGGGCCTTGAGTACTTC. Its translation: CASSLVRGLEYF.